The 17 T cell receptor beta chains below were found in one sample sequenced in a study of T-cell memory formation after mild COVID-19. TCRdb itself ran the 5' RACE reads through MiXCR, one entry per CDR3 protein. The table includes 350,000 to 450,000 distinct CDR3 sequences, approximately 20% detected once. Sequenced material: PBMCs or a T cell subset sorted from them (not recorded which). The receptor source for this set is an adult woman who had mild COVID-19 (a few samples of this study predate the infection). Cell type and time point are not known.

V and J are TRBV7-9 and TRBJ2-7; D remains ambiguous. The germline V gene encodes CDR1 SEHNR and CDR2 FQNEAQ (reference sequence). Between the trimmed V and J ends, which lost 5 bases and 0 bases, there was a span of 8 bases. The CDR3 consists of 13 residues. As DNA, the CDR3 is TGTGCCAGCAGCGACCTAAGCTCCTACGAGCAGTACTTC. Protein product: CASSDLSSYEQYF.

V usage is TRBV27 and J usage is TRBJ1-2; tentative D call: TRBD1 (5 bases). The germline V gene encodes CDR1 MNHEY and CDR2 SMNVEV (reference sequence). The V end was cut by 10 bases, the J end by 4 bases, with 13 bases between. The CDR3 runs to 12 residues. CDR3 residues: CATRGGSYGYTF. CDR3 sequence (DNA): TGTGCCACGAGGGGAGGGAGCTATGGCTACACCTTC.

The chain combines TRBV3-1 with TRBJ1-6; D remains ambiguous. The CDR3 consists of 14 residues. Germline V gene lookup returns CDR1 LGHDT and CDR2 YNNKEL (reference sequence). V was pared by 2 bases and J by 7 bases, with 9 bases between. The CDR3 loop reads CASSQNVLNSPLHF. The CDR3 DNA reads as TGTGCCAGCAGCCAAAACGTCCTAAATTCACCCCTCCACTTT.

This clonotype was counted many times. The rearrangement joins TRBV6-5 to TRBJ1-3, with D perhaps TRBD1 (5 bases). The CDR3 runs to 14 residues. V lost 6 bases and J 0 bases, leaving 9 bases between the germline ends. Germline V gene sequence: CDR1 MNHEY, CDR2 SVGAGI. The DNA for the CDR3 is TGTGCCAGCAGGACAGACTACTCTGGAAACACCATATATTTT. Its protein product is CASRTDYSGNTIYF.

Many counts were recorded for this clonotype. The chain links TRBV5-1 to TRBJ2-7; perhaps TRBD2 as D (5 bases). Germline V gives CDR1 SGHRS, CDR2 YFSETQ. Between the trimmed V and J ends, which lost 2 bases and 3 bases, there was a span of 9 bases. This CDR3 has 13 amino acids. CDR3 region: CASSFSGVYEQYF. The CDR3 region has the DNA TGCGCCAGCAGCTTCTCCGGGGTCTACGAGCAGTACTTC.

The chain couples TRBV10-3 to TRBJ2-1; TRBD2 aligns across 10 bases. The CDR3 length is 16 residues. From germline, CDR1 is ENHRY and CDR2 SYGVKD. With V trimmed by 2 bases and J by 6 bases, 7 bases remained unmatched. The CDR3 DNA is TGTGCCATCAGTGAGGCGAGCGGGAGGGCCGCCAATGAGCAGTTCTTC. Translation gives CAISEASGRAANEQFF.

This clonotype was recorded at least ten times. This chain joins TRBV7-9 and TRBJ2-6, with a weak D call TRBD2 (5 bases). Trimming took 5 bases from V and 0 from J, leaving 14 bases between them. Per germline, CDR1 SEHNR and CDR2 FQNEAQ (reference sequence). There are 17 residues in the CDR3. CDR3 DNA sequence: TGTGCCAGCAGCCCCGGGATCTCGAGCTCTGGGGCCAACGTCCTGACTTTC. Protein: CASSPGISSSGANVLTF.

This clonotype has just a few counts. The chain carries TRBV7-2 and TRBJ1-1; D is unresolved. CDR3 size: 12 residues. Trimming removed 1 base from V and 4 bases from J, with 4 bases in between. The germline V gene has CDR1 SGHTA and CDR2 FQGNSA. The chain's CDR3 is CASSLVLTEAFF. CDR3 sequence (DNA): TGTGCCAGCAGCTTAGTTCTCACTGAAGCTTTCTTT.

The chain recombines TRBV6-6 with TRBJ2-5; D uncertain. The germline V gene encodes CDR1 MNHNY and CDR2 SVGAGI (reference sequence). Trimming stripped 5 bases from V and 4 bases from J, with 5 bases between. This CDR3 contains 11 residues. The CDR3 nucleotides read TGTGCCAGCAGTATTACAGAGACCCAGTACTTC. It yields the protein CASSITETQYF.

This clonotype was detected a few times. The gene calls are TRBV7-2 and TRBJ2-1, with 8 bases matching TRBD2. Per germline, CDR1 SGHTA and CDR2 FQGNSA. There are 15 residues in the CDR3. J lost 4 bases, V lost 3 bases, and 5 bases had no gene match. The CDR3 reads CASSFRGGAYNEQFF. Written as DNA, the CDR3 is TGTGCCAGCAGCTTCCGGGGGGGCGCGTACAATGAGCAGTTCTTC. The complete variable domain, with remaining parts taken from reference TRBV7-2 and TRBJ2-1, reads GAGVSQSPSNKVTEKGKDVELRCDPISGHTALYWYRQSLGQGLEFLIYFQGNSAPDKSGLPSDRFSAERTGGSVSTLTIQRTQQEDSAVYLCASSFRGGAYNEQFFGPGTRLTVL.

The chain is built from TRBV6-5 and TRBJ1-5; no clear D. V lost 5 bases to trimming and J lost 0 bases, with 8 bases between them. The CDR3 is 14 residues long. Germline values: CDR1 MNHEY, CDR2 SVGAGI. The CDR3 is CASSGEYSNQPQHF. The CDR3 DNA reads TGTGCCAGCAGTGGAGAGTATAGCAATCAGCCCCAGCATTTT.

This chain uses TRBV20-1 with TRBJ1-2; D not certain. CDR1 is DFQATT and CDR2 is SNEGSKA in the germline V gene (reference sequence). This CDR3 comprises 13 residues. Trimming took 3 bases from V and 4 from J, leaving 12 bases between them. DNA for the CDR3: TGCAGTGCTAGTGAGCAGAACCCCTATGGCTACACCTTC. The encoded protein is CSASEQNPYGYTF.

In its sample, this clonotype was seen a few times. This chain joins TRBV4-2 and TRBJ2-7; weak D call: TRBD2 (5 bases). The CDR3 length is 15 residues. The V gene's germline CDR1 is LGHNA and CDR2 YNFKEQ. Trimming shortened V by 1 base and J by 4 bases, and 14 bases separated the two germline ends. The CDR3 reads CASSQVGGAVYEQYF. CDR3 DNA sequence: TGTGCCAGCAGCCAAGTGGGCGGAGCGGTGTACGAGCAGTACTTC.

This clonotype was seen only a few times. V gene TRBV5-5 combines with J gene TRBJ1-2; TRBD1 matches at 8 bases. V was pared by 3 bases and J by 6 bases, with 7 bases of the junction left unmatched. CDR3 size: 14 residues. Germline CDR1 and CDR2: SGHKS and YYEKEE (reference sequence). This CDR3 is CASSSTGDGHGYTF. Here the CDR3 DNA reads TGTGCCAGCAGCTCGACAGGGGATGGCCATGGCTACACCTTC.

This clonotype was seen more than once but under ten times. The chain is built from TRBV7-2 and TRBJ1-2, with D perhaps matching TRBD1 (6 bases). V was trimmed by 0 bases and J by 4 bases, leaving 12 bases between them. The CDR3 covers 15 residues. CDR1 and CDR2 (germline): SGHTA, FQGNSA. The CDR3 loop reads CASSLAIGQPYGYTF. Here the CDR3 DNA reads TGTGCCAGCAGCTTAGCGATTGGACAGCCCTATGGCTACACCTTC.

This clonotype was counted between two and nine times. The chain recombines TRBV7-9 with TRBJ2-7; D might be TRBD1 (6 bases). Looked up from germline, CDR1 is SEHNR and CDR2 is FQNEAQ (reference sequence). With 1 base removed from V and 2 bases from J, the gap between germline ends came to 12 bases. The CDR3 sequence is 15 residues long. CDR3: CASSLEGDGAYEQYF. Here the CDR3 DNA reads TGTGCCAGCAGCTTAGAGGGGGACGGGGCCTACGAGCAGTACTTC.

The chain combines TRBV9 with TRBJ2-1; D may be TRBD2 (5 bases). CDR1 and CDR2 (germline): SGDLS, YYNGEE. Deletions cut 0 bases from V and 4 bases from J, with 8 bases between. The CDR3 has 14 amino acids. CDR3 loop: CASSVVLVYNEQFF. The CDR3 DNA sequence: TGTGCCAGCAGCGTAGTACTAGTATACAATGAGCAGTTCTTC. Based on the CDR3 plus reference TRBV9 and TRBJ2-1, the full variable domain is DSGVTQTPKHLITATGQRVTLRCSPRSGDLSVYWYQQSLDQGLQFLIQYYNGEERAKGNILERFSAQQFPDLHSELNLSSLELGDSALYFCASSVVLVYNEQFFGPGTRLTVL.